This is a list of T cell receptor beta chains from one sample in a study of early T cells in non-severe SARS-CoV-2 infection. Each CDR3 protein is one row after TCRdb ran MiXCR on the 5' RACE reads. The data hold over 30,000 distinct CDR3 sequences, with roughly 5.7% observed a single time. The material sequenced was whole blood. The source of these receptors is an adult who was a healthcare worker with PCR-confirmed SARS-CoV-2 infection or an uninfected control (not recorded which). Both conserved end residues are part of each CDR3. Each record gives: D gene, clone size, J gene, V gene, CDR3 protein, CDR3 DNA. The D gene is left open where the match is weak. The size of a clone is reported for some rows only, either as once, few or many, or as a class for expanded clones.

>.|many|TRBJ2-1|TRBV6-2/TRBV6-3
CASSGAYGNEQFF
TGTGCCAGCAGCGGGGCCTATGGAAATGAGCAGTTCTTC
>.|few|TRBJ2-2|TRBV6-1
CASSELQGTGELFF
TGTGCCAGCAGTGAACTTCAGGGCACCGGGGAGCTGTTTTTT
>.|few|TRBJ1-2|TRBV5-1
CASFEGGISNYGYTF
TGCGCCAGCTTCGAGGGGGGTATTTCTAACTATGGCTACACCTTC
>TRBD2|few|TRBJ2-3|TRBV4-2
CASSQDETSPKLTDTQYF
TGTGCCAGCAGCCAAGATGAGACTAGCCCTAAACTCACAGATACGCAGTATTTT
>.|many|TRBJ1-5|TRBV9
CASSPLGGQPQHF
TGTGCCAGCAGCCCCCTCGGAGGTCAGCCCCAGCATTTT
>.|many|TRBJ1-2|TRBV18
CASSPAGDYGYTF
TGTGCCAGCTCACCAGCGGGAGACTATGGCTACACCTTC
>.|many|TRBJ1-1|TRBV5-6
CASSPRAELAFF
TGTGCCAGCAGCCCGAGAGCGGAACTAGCTTTCTTT
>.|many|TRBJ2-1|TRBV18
CASSPSQFGRSKYNEQFF
TGTGCCAGCTCACCATCGCAATTTGGTCGATCTAAGTACAATGAGCAGTTCTTC
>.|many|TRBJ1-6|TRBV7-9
CASSLVGGGSPLHF
TGTGCCAGCAGCTTAGTGGGGGGAGGTTCACCCCTCCACTTT
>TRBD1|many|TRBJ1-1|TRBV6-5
CASSSPGQLNTEAFF
TGTGCCAGCAGTTCACCGGGACAGTTGAACACTGAAGCTTTCTTT
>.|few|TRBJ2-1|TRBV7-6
CASSLDHSYNEQFF
TGTGCCAGCAGCTTAGACCACTCCTACAATGAGCAGTTCTTC
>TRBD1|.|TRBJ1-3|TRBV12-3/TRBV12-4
CASSLAYRGQNTIYF
TGTGCCAGCAGTTTAGCCTACAGGGGGCAAAACACCATATATTTT
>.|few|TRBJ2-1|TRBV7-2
CASSLAGGSGEQFF
TGTGCCAGCAGCTTAGCGGGAGGTTCAGGTGAGCAGTTCTTC
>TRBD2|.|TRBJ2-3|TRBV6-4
CASSTSGRSTDTQYF
TGTGCCAGCAGTACTAGCGGGAGGTCGACAGATACGCAGTATTTT
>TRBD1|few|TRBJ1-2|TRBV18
CASSPGQGARRYGYTF
TGTGCCAGCTCACCGGGACAGGGGGCAAGGCGGTATGGCTACACCTTC
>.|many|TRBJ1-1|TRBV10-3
CAISDRGTNTEAFF
TGTGCCATCAGTGATCGGGGCACCAACACTGAAGCTTTCTTT
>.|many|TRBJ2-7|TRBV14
CASSQAGDIRQYF
TGTGCCAGCAGCCAAGCCGGAGACATAAGGCAGTACTTC